This T cell receptor beta chain stems from a study of blood T cell repertoires in COVID-19. On the study more broadly: There were acute and convalescent COVID-19 samples, and they came from the United States, Italy and Spain. Sources were T cells, B-cell-depleted T cells, or PBMCs; the material itself was cDNA or gDNA.

This CDR3 has 15 amino acids. Germline V gene data show CDR1 as GTSNPN and CDR2 as SVGIG (reference sequence). The V and J ends lost 2 bases and 2 bases, in that order; junction bases with no gene match: 4. Authors' analysis steps: The assay estimated nucleated cells by amplifying reference gene primers. Assay used: immunoSEQ multiplex PCR; TCRdb lists only in-frame clones, some missing. That table is the source of V, J and clone size, and D and trimming were worked out from the DNA. The table includes some 220,000 clones, roughly 80% detected once. This chain uses TRBV30 with TRBJ2-3; 10 bases line up with TRBD1. The TCR was taken from a woman aged 55-69 years who had recovered from COVID-19. Sequencing was done on a sample of peripheral blood. This chain's CDR3 is CAWSLGTGATDTQYF. The DNA of the CDR3 is TGTGCCTGGAGTCTAGGGACAGGGGCCACAGATACGCAGTATTTT.